These T cell receptor beta chains were read from a single sample in a study of shared clonotypes between healthy human individuals. TCRdb's copy holds only in-frame clones and misses some; the assay was immunoSEQ multiplex PCR. Of about 340,000 clones in the sample, over 70% were seen once. The material sequenced was memory CD4+ T cells sorted from blood. The receptor set was obtained from a man aged 30 to 45 in good health. Each CDR3 is given with its conserved first and last residue. Each record gives: CDR3 protein, CDR3 DNA, V gene, D gene, J gene. D genes are given only for firm matches.

CASSLAVAGVSGASYEQYF TGTGCCAGCAGCTTAGCGGTAGCGGGAGTTTCGGGGGCATCCTACGAGCAGTACTTC TRBV7-6 TRBD2 TRBJ2-7
CASSPNTRWYQETQYF TGTGCCAGCTCACCGAATACTAGGTGGTACCAAGAGACCCAGTACTTC TRBV18 NA TRBJ2-5
CASSGTGSYGYTF TGTGCCAGCAGTGGGACAGGCTCCTATGGCTACACCTTC TRBV28 TRBD1 TRBJ1-2
CASSVGQVVGELFF TGTGCCAGCAGCGTTGGACAGGTAGTCGGGGAGCTGTTTTTT TRBV9 TRBD1 TRBJ2-2
CASSLTDDQPYF TGTGCCAGCAGTTTGACGGACGACCAACCGTACTTC TRBV28 NA TRBJ2-7
CASSYRTGGGYGYTF TGTGCCAGCAGCTATAGGACAGGGGGGGGTTATGGCTACACCTTC TRBV27 TRBD1 TRBJ1-2
CASSLGTPTDTQYF TGTGCCAGCAGCTTGGGCACCCCCACAGATACGCAGTATTTT TRBV7-3 NA TRBJ2-3
CAITGTSGEQYF TGTGCCATTACCGGGACTAGCGGCGAGCAGTACTTC TRBV6-5 TRBD2 TRBJ2-7
CASSLEPGSGGSSYEQYF TGTGCCAGCAGCTTGGAGCCTGGAAGCGGAGGGAGCTCCTACGAGCAGTACTTC TRBV11-3 NA TRBJ2-7
CASSFGDTQYF TGTGCCAGCAGCTTCGGCGATACGCAGTATTTT TRBV11-2 NA TRBJ2-3